This T cell receptor beta chain was retrieved from a study of cytomegalovirus exposure and HLA in healthy donors. The CDR3 loop spans 16 amino acids. Germline CDR1 KGHSH, CDR2 LQKENI. The J segment lost 0 bases and the V segment lost 8 bases, leaving 9 bases of the junction unmatched. A multiplex PCR was run with 60 Vbeta primers and 13 Jbeta primers. Sequencing used immunoSEQ multiplex PCR; TCRdb keeps in-frame clones, though not all of them. Of 150,000 to 200,000 clones in the sample, roughly 86% were seen once. Study observations and caveats: Three chains tied to CMV proved CMV antigen-specific in vitro. The authors later found most CMV-associated TCR beta chains appeared HLA-restricted.

With regard to this clone: The antigen is not known.

The sequence was obtained from a middle-aged man in good health and CMV-seropositive. The specimen sequenced was PBMCs. V usage is TRBV18 and J usage is TRBJ2-2, with 7 positions matching TRBD1. The CDR3 DNA reads as TGTGCCAGCCAAACCGCCGGGACAGCGAACACCGGGGAGCTGTTTTTT. This codes for CASQTAGTANTGELFF.